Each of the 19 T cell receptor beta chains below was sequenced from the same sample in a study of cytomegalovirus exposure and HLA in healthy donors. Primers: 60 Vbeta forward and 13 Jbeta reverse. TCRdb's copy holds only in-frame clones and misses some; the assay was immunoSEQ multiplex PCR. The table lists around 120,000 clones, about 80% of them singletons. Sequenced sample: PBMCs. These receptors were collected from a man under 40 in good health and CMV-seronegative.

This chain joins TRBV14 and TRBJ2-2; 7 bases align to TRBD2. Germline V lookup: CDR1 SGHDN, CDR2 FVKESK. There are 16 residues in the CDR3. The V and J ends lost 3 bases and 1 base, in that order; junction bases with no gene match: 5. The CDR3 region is CASSHFGRQNTGELFF. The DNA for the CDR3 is TGTGCCAGCAGCCATTTCGGGAGGCAGAACACCGGGGAGCTGTTTTTT.

The CDR3 DNA follows: TGCAGCGCCTTAGTACAGGGGGGCTCCTACAATGAGCAGTTCTTC. Encoded protein: CSALVQGGSYNEQFF. This chain uses TRBV29-1 with TRBJ2-1; 8 nucleotides line up with TRBD1. The CDR3 totals 15 residues. CDR1 and CDR2 (germline): SQVTM, ANQGSEA. The V and J ends lost 7 bases and 0 bases, in that order; junction bases with no gene match: 8.

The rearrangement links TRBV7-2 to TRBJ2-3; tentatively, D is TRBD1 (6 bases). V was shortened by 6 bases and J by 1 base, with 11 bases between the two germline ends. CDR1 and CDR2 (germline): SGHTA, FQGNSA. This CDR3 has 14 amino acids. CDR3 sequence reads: CASRQGSGTDTQYF. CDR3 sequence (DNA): TGTGCCAGCAGACAGGGTTCGGGCACAGATACGCAGTATTTT. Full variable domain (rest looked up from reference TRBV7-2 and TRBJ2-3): GAGVSQSPSNKVTEKGKDVELRCDPISGHTALYWYRQSLGQGLEFLIYFQGNSAPDKSGLPSDRFSAERTGGSVSTLTIQRTQQEDSAVYLCASRQGSGTDTQYFGPGTRLTVL.

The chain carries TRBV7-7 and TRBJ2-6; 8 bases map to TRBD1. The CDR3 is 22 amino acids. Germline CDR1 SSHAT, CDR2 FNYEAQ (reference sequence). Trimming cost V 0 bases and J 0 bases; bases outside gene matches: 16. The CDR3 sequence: CASSLALGQGANDSSGANVLTF. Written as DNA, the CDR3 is TGTGCCAGCAGCTTAGCGCTAGGTCAGGGGGCGAATGATAGCTCTGGGGCCAACGTCCTGACTTTC.

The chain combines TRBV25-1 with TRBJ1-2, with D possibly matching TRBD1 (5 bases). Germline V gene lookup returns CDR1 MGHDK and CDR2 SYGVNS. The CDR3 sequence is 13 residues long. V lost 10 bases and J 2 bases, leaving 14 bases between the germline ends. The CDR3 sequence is CATSVQGNYGYTF. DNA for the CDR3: TGTGCCACCTCGGTGCAGGGCAACTATGGCTACACCTTC.

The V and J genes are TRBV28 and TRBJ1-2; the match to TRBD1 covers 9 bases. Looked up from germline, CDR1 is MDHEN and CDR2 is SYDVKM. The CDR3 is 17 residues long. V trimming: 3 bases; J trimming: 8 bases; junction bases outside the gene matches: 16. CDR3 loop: CASSLGTGTGNIYGYTF. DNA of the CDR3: TGTGCCAGCAGTTTGGGTACCGGGACAGGGAACATTTACGGCTACACCTTC.

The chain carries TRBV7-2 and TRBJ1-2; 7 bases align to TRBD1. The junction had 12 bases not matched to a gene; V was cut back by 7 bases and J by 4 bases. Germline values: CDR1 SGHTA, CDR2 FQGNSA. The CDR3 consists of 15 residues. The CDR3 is CASNYNDRDSYGYTF. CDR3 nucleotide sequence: TGTGCCAGCAACTACAACGACAGGGACTCCTATGGCTACACCTTC. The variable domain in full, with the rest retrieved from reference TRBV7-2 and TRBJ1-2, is GAGVSQSPSNKVTEKGKDVELRCDPISGHTALYWYRQSLGQGLEFLIYFQGNSAPDKSGLPSDRFSAERTGGSVSTLTIQRTQQEDSAVYLCASNYNDRDSYGYTFGSGTRLTVV.

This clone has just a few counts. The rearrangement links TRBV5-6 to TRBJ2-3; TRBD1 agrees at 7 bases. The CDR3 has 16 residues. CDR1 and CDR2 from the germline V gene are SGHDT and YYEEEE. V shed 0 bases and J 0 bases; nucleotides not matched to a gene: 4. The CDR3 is CASSLETGLSTDTQYF. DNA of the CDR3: TGTGCCAGCAGCTTGGAGACAGGGTTGAGCACAGATACGCAGTATTTT.

The CDR3 nucleotides are TGTGCCAGCACCCGGGACAGGGGGTTCCTGGGCTATGGCTACACCTTC. This gives the protein CASTRDRGFLGYGYTF. The V and J genes are TRBV18 and TRBJ1-2; 11 bases map to TRBD1. V lost 8 bases to trimming and J lost 4 bases; unmatched junction nucleotides: 12. The germline V gene encodes CDR1 KGHSH and CDR2 LQKENI. The CDR3 is 16 amino acids. Combining the CDR3 with reference TRBV18 and TRBJ1-2 gives the whole variable domain NAGVMQNPRHLVRRRGQEARLRCSPMKGHSHVYWYRQLPEEGLKFMVYLQKENIIDESGMPKERFSAEFPKEGPSILRIQQVVRGDSAAYFCASTRDRGFLGYGYTFGSGTRLTVV.

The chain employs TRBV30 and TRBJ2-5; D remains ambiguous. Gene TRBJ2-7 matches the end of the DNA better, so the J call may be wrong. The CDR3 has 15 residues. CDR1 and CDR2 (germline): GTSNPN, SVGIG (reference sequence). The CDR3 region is CAWSGDLVISYEQYF. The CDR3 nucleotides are TGTGCCTGGAGTGGTGACTTGGTAATCTCCTACGAGCAGTACTTC.

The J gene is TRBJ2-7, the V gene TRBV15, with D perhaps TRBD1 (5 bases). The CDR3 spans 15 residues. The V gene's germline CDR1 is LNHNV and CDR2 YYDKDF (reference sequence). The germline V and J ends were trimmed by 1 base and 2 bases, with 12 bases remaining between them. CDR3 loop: CATSRGKGNAYEQYF. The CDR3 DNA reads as TGTGCCACCAGCAGAGGGAAGGGGAACGCCTACGAGCAGTACTTC.

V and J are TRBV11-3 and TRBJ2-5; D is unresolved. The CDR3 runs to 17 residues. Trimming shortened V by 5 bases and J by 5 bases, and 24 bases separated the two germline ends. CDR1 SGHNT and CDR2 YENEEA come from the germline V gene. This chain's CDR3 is CASSPRSVRLGSETQYF. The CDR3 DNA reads TGTGCCAGCAGCCCAAGATCCGTAAGACTGGGTAGCGAGACCCAGTACTTC.

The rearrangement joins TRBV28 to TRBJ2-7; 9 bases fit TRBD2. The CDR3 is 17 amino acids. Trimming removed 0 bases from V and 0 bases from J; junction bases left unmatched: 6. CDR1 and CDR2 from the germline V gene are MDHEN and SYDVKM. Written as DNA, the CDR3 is TGTGCCAGCAGTTTATGGGCTCTAGCGGGACCCTCCTACGAGCAGTACTTC. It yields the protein CASSLWALAGPSYEQYF.

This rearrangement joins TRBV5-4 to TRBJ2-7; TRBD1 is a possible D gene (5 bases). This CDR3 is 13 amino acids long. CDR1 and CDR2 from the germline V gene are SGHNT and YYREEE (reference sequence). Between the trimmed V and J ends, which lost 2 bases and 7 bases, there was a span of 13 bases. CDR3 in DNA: TGTGCCAGCAGCTTTCTTGGGGCGAGAGAGCAGTACTTC. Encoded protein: CASSFLGAREQYF.

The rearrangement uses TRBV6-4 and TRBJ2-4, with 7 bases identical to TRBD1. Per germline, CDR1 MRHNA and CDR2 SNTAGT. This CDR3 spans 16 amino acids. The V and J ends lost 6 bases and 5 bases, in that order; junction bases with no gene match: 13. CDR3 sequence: CASSPIPRQGQNIQYF. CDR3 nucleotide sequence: TGTGCCAGCAGCCCGATCCCGAGACAGGGACAAAACATTCAGTACTTC.

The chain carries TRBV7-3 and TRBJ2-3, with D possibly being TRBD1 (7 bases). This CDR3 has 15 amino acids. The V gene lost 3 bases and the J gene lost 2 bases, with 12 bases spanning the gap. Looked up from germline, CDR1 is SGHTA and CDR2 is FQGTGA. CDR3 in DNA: TGTGCCAGCAGCTTTTCAGGGGGGCACACAGATACGCAGTATTTT. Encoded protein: CASSFSGGHTDTQYF.

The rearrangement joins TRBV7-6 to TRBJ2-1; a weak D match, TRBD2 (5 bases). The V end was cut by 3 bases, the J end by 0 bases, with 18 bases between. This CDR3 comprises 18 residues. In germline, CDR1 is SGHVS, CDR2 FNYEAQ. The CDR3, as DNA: TGTGCCAGCAGCTTTTCCCGGGGTTGGCCGAGCTCCTACAATGAGCAGTTCTTC. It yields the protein CASSFSRGWPSSYNEQFF. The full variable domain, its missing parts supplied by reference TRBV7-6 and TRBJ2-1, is GAGVSQSPRYKVTKRGQDVALRCDPISGHVSLYWYRQALGQGPEFLTYFNYEAQQDKSGLPNDRFSAERPEGSISTLTIQRTEQRDSAMYRCASSFSRGWPSSYNEQFFGPGTRLTVL.

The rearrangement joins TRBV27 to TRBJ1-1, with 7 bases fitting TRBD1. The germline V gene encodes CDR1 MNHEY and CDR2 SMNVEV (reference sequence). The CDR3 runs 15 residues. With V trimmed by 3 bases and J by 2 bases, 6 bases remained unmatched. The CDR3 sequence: CASSFGDRKNTEAFF. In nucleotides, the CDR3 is TGTGCCAGCAGTTTCGGGGACAGAAAAAACACTGAAGCTTTCTTT.

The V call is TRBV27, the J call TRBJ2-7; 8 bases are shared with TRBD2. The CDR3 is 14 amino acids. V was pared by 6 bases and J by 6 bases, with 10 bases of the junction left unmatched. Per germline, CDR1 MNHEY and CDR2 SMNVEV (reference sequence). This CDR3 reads CASSPGRGWSEQYF. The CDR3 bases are TGTGCCAGCAGCCCCGGGAGGGGTTGGTCCGAGCAGTACTTC.